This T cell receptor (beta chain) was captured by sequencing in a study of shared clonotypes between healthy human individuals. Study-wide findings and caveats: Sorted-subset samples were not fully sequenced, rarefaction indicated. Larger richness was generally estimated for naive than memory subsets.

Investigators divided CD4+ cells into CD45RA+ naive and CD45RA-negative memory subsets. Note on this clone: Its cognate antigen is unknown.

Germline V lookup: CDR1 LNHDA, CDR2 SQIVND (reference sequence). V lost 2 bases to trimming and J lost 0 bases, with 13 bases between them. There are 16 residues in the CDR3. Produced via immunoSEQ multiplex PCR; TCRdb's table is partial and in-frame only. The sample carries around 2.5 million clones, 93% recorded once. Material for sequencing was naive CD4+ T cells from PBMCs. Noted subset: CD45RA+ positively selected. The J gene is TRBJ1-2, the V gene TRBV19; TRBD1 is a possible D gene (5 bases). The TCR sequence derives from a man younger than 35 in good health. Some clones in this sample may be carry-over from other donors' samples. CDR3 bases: TGTGCCAGTAGTATACGGTCCGGGGCCCCTAACTATGGCTACACCTTC. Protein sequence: CASSIRSGAPNYGYTF.